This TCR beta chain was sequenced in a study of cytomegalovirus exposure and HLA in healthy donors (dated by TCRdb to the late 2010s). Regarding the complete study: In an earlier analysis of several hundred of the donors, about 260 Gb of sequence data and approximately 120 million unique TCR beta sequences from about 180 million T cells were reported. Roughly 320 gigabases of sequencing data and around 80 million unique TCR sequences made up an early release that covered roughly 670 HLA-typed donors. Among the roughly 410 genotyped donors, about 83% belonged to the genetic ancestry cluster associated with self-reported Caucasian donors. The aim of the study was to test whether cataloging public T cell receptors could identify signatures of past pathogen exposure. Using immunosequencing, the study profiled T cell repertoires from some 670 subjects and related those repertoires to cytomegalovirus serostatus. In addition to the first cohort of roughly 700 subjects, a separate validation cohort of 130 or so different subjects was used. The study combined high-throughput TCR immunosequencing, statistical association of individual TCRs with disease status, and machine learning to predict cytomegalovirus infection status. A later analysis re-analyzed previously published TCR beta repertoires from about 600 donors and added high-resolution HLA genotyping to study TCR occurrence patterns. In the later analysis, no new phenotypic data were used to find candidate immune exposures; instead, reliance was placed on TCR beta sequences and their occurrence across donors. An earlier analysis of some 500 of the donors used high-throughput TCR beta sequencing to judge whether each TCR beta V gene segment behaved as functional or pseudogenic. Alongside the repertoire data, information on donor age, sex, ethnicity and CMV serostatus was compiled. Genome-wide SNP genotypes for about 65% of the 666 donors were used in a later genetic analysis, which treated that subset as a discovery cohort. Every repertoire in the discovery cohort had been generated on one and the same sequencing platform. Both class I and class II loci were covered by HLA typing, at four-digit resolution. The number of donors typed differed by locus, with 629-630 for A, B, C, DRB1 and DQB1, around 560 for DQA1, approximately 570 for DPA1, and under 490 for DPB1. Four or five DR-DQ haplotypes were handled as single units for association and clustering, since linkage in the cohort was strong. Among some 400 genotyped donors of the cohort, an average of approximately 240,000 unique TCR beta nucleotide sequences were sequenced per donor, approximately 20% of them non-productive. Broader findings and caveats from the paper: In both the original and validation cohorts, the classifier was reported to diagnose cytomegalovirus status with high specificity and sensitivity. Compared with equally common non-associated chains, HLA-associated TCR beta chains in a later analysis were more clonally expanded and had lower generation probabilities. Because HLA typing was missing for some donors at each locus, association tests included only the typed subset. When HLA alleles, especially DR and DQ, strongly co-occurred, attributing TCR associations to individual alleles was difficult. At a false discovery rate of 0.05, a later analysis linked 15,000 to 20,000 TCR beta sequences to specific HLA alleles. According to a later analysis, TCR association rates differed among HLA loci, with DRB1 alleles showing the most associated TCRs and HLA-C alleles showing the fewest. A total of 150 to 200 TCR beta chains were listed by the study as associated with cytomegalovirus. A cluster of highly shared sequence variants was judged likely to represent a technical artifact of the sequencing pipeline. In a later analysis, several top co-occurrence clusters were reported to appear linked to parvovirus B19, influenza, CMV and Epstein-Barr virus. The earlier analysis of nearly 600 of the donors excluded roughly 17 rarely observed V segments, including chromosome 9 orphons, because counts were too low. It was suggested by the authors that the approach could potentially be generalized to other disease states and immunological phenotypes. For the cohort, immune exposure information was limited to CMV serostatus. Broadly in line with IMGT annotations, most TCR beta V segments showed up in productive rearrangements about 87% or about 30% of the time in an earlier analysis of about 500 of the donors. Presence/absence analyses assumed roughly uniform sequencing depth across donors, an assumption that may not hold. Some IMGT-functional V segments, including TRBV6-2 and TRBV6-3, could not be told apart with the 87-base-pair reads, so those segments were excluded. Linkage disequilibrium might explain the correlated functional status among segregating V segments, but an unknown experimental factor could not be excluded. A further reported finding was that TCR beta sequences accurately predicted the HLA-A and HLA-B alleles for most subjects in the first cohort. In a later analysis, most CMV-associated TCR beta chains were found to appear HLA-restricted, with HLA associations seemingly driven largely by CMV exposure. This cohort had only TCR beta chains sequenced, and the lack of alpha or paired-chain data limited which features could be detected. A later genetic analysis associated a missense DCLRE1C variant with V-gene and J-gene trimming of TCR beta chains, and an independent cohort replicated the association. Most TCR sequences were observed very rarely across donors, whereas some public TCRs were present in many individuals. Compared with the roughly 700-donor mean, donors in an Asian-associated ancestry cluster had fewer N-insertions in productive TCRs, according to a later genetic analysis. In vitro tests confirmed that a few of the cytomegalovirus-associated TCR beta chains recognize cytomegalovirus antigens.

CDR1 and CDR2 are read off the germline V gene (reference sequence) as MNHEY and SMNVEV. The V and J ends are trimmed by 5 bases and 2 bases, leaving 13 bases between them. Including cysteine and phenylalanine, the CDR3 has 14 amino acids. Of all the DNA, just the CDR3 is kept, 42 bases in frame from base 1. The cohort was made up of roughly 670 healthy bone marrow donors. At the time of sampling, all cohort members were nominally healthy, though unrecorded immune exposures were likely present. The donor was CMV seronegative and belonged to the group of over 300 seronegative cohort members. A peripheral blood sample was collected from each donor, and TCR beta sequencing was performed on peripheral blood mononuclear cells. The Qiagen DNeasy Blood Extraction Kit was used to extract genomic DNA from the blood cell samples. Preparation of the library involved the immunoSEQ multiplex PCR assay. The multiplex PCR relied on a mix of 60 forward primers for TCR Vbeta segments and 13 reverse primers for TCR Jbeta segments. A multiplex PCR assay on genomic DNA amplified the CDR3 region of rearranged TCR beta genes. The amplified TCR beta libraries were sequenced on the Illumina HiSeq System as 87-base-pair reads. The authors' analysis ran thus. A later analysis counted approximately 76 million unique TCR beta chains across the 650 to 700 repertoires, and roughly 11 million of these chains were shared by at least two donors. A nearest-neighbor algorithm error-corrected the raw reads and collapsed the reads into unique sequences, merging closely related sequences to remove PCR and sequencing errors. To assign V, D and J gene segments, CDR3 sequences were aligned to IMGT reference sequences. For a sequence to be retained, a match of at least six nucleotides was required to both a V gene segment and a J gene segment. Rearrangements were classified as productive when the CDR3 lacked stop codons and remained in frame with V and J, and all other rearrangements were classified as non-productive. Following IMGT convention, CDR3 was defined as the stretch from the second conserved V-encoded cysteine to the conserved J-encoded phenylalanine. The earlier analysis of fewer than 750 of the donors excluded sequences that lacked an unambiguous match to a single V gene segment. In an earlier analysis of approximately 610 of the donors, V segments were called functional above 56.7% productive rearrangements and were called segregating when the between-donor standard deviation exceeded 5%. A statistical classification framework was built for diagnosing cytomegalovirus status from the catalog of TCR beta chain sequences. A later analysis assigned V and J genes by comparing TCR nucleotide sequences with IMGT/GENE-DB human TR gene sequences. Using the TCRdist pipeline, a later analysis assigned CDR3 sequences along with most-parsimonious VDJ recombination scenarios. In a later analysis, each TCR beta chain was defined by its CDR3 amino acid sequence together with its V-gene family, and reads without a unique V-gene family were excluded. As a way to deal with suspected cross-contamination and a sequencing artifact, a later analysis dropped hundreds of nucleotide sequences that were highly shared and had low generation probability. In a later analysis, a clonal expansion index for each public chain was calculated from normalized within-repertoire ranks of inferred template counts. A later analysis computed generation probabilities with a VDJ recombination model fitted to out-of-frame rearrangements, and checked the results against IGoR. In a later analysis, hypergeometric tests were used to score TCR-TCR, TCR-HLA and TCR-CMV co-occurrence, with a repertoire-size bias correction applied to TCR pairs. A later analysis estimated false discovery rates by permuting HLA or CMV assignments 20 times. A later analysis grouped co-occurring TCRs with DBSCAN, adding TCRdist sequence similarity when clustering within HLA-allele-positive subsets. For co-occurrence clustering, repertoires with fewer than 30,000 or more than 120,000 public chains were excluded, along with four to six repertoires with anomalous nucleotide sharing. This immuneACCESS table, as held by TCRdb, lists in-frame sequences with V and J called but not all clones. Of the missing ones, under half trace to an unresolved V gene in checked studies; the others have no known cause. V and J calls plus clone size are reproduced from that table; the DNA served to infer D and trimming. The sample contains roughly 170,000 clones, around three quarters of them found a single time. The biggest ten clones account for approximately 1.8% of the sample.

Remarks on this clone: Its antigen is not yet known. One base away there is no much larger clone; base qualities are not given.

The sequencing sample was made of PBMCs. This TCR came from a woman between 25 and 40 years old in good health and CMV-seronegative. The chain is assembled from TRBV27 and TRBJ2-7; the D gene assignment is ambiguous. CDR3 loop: CASSPQEDPYEQYF. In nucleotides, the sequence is TGTGCCAGCAGTCCACAAGAGGATCCCTACGAGCAGTACTTC.